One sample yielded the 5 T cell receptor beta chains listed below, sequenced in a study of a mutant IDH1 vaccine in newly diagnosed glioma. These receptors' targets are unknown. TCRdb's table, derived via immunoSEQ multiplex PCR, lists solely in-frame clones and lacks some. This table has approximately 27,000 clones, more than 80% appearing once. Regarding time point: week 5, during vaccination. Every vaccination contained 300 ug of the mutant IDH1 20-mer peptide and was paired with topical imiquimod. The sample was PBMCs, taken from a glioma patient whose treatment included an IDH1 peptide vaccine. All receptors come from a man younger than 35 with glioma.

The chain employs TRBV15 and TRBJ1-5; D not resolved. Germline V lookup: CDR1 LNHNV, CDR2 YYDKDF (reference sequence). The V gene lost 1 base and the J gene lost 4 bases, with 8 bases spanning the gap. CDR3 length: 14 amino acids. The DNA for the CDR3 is TGTGCCACCAGCAGAGCGTCGGGGAATCAGCCCCAGCATTTT. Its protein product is CATSRASGNQPQHF.

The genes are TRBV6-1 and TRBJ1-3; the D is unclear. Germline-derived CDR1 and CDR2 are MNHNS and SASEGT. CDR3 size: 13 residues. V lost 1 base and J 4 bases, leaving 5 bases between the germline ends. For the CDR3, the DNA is TGTGCCAGCAGTGAAGGGGTCGGAAACACCATATATTTT. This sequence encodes CASSEGVGNTIYF.

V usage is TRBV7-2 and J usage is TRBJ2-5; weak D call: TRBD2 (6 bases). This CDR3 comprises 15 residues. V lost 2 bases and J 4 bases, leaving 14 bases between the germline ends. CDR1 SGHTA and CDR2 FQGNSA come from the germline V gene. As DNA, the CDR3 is TGTGCCAGCAGCTTATCCCAGCGGAGGGGAGAGACCCAGTACTTC. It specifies CASSLSQRRGETQYF.

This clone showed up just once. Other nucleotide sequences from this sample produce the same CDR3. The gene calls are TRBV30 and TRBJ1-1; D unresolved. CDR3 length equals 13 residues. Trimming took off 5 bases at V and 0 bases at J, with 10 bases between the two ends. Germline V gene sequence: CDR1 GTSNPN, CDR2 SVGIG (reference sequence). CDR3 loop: CAWSKGVNTEAFF. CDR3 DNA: TGTGCCTGGTCTAAGGGCGTGAACACTGAAGCTTTCTTT.

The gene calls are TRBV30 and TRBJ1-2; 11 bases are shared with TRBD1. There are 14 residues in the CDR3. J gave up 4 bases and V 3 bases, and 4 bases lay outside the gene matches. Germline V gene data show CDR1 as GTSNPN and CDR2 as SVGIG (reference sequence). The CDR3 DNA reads TGTGCCTGGAGCGGACAGGGGGCTGGCTATGGCTACACCTTC. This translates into CAWSGQGAGYGYTF. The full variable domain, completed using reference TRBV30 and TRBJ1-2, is SQTIHQWPATLVQPVGSPLSLECTVEGTSNPNLYWYRQAAGRGLQLLFYSVGIGQISSEVPQNLSASRPQDRQFILSSKKLLLSDSGFYLCAWSGQGAGYGYTFGSGTRLTVV.